This T cell receptor beta chain was retrieved from a study of blood T cells in healthy people across ages. Study outcomes and limitations: Aged donors had fewer naive CD4+ cells and lower diversity than long-lived donors. Getting older went along with TCR beta diversity per million T cells dropping roughly linearly.

The authors ran a second PCR of about 7 to 11 cycles using a sample-barcoded 5' primer and a J-beta primer mix. TCRdb re-analysed the 5' RACE reads in MiXCR, keeping a single row per CDR3 protein. The sample lists some 1.7 million distinct CDR3 sequences; 28% were seen once. V dropped 8 bases and J dropped 3 bases, with 8 bases sitting between them. The CDR3 totals 12 residues. Germline values: CDR1 ENHRY, CDR2 SYGVKD. This clonotype has a handful of counts. No antigen is known for it. This TCR derives from a woman aged 25 to 45 in good health. The sequenced sample was blood. The rearrangement joins TRBV10-3 to TRBJ2-1; D unresolved. The DNA of the CDR3 is TGTGCCATCTCCTCGGTCTACAATGAGCAGTTCTTC. Its translation: CAISSVYNEQFF.